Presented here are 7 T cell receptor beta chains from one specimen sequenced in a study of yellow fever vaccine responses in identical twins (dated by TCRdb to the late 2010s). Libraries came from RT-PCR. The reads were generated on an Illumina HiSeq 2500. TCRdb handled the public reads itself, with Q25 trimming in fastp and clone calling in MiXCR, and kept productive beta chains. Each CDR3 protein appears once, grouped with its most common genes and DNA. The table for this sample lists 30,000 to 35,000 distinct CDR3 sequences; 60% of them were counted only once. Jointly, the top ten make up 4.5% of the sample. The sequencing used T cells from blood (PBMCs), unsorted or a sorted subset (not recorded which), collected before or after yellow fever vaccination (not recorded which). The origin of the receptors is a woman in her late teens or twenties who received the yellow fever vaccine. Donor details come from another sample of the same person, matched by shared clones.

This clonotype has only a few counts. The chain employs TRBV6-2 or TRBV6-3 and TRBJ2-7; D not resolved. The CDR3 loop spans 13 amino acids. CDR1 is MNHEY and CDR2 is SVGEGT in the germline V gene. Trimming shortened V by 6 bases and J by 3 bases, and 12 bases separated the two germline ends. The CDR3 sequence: CASSPDLDYEQYF. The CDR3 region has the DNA TGTGCCAGCAGCCCAGACCTAGACTACGAGCAGTACTTC.

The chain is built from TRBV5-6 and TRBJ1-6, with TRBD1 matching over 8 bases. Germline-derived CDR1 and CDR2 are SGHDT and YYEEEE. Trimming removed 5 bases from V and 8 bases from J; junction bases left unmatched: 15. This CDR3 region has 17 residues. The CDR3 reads CASRDREGMIRDSPLHF. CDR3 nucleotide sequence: TGTGCCAGCAGGGACAGGGAAGGGATGATCCGGGATTCACCCCTCCACTTT.

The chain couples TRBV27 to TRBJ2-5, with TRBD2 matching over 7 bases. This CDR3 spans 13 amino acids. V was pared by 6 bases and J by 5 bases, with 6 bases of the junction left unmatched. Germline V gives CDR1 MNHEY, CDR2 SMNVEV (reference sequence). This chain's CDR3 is CASRKSGAETQYF. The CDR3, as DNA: TGTGCCAGCAGGAAGAGCGGGGCTGAGACCCAGTACTTC.

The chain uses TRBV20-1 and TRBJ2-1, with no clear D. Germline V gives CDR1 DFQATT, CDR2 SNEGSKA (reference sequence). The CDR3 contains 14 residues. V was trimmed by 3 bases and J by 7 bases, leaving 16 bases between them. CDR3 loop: CSASGPGKRNEQFF. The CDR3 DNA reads TGCAGTGCTAGTGGCCCCGGCAAGAGGAATGAGCAGTTCTTC.

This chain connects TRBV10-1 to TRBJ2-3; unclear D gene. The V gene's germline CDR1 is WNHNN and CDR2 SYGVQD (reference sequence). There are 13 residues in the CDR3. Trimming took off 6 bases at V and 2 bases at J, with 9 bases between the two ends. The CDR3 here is CASSLGPTDTQYF. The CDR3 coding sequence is TGCGCCAGCAGCCTCGGGCCCACAGATACGCAGTATTTT.

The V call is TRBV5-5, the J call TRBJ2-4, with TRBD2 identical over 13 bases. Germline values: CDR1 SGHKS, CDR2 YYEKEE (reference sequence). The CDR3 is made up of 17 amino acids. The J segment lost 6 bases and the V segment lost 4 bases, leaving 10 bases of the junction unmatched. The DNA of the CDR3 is TGTGCCAGCAGCCCGGGACTAGCGGGGCCCCGGGGAAACATTCAGTACTTC. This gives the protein CASSPGLAGPRGNIQYF.

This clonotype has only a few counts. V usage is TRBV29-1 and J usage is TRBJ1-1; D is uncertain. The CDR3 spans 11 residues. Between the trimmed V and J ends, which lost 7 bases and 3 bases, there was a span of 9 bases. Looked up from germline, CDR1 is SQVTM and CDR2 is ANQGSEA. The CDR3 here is CSGYRYTEAFF. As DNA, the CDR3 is TGCAGCGGCTACAGATACACTGAAGCTTTCTTT.